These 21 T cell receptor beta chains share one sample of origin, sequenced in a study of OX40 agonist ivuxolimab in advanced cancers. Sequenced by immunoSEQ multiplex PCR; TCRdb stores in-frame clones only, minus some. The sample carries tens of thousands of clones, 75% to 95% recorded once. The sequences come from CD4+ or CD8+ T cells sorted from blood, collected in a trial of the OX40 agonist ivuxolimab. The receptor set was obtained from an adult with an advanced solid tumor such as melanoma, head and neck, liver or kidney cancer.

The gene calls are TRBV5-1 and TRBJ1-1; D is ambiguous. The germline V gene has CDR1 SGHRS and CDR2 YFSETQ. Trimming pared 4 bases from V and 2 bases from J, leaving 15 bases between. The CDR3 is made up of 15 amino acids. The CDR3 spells CASSEGGLDNTEAFF. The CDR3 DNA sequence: TGCGCCAGCAGCGAAGGAGGACTGGACAACACTGAAGCTTTCTTT.

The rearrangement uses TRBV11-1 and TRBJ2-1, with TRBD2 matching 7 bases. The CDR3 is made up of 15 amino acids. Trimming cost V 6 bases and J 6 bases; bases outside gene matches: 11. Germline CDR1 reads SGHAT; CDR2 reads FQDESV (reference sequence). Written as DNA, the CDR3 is TGTGCCAGCAGTCAATGGGGGGGACTAATCAATGAGCAGTTCTTC. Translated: CASSQWGGLINEQFF.

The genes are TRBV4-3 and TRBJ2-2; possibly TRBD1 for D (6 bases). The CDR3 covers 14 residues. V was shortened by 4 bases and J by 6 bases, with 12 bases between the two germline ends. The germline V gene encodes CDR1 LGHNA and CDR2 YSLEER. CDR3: CASSRGRFAGELFF. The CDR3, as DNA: TGCGCCAGCAGCCGGGGGCGATTTGCCGGGGAGCTGTTTTTT.

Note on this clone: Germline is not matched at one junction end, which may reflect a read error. In nucleotides, the CDR3 is TGTGCTAGCAGCTTAAACACCAGACCGAACACCGGGGAGCTGTTTTTT. Amino acids: CASSLNTRPNTGELFF. This sequence joins TRBV7-7 and TRBJ2-2; unclear D gene. In germline, CDR1 is SSHAT, CDR2 FNYEAQ (reference sequence). CDR3 length equals 16 residues.

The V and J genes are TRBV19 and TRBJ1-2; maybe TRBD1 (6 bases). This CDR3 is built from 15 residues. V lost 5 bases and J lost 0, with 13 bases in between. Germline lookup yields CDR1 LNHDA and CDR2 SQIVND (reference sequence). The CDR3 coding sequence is TGTGCCAGTAGTGAGCTCAGGGGAGCTAACTATGGCTACACCTTC. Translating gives CASSELRGANYGYTF.

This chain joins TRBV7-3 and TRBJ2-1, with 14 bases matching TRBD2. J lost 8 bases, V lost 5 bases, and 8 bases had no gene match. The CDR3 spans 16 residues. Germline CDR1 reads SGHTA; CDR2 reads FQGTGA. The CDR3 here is CASSPRLAGGLDEQFF. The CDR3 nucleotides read TGTGCCAGCAGCCCCCGACTAGCGGGGGGGTTGGATGAGCAGTTCTTC.

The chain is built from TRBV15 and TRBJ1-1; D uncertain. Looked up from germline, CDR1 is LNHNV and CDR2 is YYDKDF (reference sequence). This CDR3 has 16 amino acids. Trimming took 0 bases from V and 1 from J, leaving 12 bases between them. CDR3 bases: TGTGCCACCAGCAGAGATGGTTTGGGGAAGAACACTGAAGCTTTCTTT. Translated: CATSRDGLGKNTEAFF. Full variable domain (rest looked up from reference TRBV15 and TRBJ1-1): DAMVIQNPRYQVTQFGKPVTLSCSQTLNHNVMYWYQQKSSQAPKLLFHYYDKDFNNEADTPDNFQSRRPNTSFCFLDIRSPGLGDTAMYLCATSRDGLGKNTEAFFGQGTRLTVV.

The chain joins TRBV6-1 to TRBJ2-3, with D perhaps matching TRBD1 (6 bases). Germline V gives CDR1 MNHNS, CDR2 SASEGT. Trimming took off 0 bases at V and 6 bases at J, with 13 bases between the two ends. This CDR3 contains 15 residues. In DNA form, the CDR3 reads TGTGCCAGCAGTGAAGCTTCTTTGGGGGCTGATACGCAGTATTTT. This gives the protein CASSEASLGADTQYF.

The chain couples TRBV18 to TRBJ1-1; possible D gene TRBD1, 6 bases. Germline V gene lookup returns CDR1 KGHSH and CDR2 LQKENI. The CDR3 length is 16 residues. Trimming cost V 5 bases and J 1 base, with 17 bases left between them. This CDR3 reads CASSVTGTSGNTEAFF. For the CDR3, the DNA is TGTGCCAGCTCAGTCACAGGGACATCAGGGAACACTGAAGCTTTCTTT.

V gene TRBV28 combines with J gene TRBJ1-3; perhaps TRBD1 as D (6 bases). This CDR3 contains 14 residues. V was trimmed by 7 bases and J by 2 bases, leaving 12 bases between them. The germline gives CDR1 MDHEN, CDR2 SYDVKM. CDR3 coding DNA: TGTGCCAGCAAACTACAGGGACCTGGAAACACCATATATTTT. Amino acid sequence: CASKLQGPGNTIYF.

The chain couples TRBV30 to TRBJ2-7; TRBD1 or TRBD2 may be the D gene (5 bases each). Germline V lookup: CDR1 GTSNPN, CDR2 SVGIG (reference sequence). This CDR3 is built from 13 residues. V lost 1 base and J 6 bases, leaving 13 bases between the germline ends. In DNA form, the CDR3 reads TGTGCCTGGAGTGACGGTGGGGGAAGCGAGCAGTACTTC. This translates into CAWSDGGGSEQYF.

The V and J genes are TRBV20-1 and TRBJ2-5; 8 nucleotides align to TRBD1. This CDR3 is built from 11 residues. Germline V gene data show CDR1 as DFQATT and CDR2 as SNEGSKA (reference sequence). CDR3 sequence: CSQDREETQYF. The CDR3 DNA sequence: TGCAGCCAGGACAGGGAAGAGACCCAGTACTTC.

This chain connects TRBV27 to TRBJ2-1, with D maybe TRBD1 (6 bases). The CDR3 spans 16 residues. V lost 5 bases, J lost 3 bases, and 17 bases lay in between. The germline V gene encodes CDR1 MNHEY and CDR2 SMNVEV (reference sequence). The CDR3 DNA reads TGTGCCAGCAGTCCTCCCCCGAGGGGGAACTACAATGAGCAGTTCTTC. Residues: CASSPPPRGNYNEQFF.

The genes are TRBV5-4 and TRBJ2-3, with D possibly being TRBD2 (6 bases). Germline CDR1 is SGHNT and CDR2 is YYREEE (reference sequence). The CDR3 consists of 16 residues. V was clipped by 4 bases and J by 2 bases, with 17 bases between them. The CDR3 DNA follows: TGTGCCAGCAGCAACCGAGGCGCTAGCGACACAGATACGCAGTATTTT. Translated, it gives CASSNRGASDTDTQYF.

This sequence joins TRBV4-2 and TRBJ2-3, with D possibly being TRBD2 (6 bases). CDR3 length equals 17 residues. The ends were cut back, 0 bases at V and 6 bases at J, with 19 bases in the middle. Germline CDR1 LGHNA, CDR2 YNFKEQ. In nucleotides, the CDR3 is TGTGCCAGCAGCCAAGACGTTATTGACCCCCGGGAGGATACGCAGTATTTT. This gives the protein CASSQDVIDPREDTQYF.

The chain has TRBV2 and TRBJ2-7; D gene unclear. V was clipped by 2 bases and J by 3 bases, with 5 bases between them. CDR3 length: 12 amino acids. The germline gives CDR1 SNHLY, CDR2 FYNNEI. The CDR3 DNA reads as TGTGCCAGCAGTGAACGAAACTACGAGCAGTACTTC. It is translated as CASSERNYEQYF.

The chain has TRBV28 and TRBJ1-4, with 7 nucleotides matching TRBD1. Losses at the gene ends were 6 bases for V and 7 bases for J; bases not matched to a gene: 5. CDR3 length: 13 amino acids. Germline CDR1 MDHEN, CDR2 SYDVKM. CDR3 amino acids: CASSATGVEKLFF. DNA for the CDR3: TGTGCCAGCAGCGCTACAGGGGTTGAAAAACTGTTTTTT.

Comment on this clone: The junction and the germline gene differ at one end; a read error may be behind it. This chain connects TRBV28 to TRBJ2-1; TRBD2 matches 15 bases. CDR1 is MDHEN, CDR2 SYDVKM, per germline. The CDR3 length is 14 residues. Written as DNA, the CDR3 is TGTGCCAGCAGTTCACACCCGGGACTAGCGGGGGGTGTCTTC. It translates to CASSSHPGLAGGVF.

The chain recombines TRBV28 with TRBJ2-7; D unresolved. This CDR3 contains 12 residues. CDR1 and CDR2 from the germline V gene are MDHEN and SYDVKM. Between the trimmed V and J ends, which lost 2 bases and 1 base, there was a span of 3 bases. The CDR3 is CASSLVSYEQYF. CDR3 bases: TGTGCCAGCAGTTTAGTTTCCTACGAGCAGTACTTC.

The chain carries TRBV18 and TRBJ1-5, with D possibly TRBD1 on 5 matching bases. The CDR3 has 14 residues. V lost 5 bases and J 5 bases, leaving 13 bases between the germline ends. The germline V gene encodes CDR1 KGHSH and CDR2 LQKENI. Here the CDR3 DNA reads TGTGCCAGCTCAACGAATCAGGGAGATCAGCCCCAGCATTTT. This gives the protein CASSTNQGDQPQHF.

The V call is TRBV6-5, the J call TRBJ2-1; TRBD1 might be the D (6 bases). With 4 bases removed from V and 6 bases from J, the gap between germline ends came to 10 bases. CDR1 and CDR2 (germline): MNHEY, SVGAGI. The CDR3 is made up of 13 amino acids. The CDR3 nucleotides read TGTGCCAGCAGTTGGGGCAGGGGCAATGAGCAGTTCTTC. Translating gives CASSWGRGNEQFF.